Following are 27 T cell receptor beta chains from one sample sequenced in a study of a mutant IDH1 vaccine in newly diagnosed glioma. No cognate antigen is known for these TCRs. Regarding time point: week 23, last vaccination. Vaccinated patients received 300 ug of mutant IDH1 20-mer peptide per dose, with topical imiquimod. Method: immunoSEQ multiplex PCR; TCRdb's copy keeps in-frame clones and lacks some. The sample holds under 45,000 clones, approximately 84% seen once. The specimen was PBMCs, collected from a glioma patient whose treatment included an IDH1 peptide vaccine. These receptors were collected from a woman younger than 35 with glioma. Some clones in this sample may be carry-over from other donors' samples.

The J gene is TRBJ2-2, the V gene TRBV4-1; D possibly corresponds to TRBD2 (5 bases). Germline loops: CDR1 MGHRA, CDR2 YSYEKL. The CDR3 has 14 amino acids. Trimming cost V 4 bases and J 5 bases, with 11 bases left between them. As DNA, the CDR3 is TGCGCCAGCAGCCGCCAGTCGGGAACCGGGGAGCTGTTTTTT. Translated, it gives CASSRQSGTGELFF.

The chain carries TRBV15 and TRBJ2-5, with 8 bases matching TRBD2. V was clipped by 3 bases and J by 1 base; unmatched bases: 4. The length of the CDR3 is 15 residues. The germline gives CDR1 LNHNV, CDR2 YYDKDF (reference sequence). This CDR3 is CATSRPGGSQETQYF. As DNA, the CDR3 is TGTGCCACCAGCAGGCCGGGGGGGTCCCAAGAGACCCAGTACTTC.

The chain is built from TRBV5-5 and TRBJ1-2; D gene ambiguous. V gave up 2 bases and J gave up 7 bases, with 12 bases separating them. Per the germline V gene, CDR1 is SGHKS and CDR2 is YYEKEE (reference sequence). The CDR3 length is 13 residues. The chain's CDR3 is CASSFSSLSGYTF. The CDR3 nucleotides are TGTGCCAGCAGCTTCAGCAGTTTGAGTGGCTACACCTTC. The whole variable domain, remainder taken from reference TRBV5-5 and TRBJ1-2, is DAGVTQSPTHLIKTRGQQVTLRCSPISGHKSVSWYQQVLGQGPQFIFQYYEKEERGRGNFPDRFSARQFPNYSSELNVNALLLGDSALYLCASSFSSLSGYTFGSGTRLTVV.

The rearrangement uses TRBV7-2 and TRBJ1-6, with D tentatively TRBD1 (6 bases). CDR1 is SGHTA, CDR2 FQGNSA, per germline. Trimming shortened V by 5 bases and J by 7 bases, and 15 bases separated the two germline ends. The CDR3 spans 15 residues. CDR3 DNA: TGTGCCAGCAGCCCCGGACAGTCCGCCAATTCACCCCTCCACTTT. Amino acid sequence: CASSPGQSANSPLHF.

The chain employs TRBV9 and TRBJ1-2, with TRBD1 as a possible D gene (5 bases). CDR1 and CDR2 from the germline V gene are SGDLS and YYNGEE. This CDR3 contains 16 residues. V shed 1 base and J shed 0 bases, with 13 bases lying between them. CDR3: CASSVSGQPANYGYTF. In nucleotides, the CDR3 is TGTGCCAGCAGCGTAAGCGGACAACCAGCTAACTATGGCTACACCTTC.

The chain recombines TRBV4-1 with TRBJ1-1; no clear D. The ends were cut back, 2 bases at V and 1 base at J, with 23 bases in the middle. CDR3 length equals 19 residues. CDR1 is MGHRA and CDR2 is YSYEKL in the germline V gene. CDR3 coding DNA: TGCGCCAGCAGCCAAAGATTGAATAAGATTGGGATGTGGAACACTGAAGCTTTCTTT. Amino acids: CASSQRLNKIGMWNTEAFF.

The V gene is TRBV5-4, the J gene TRBJ2-1; either TRBD1 or TRBD2 may supply D (5 bases each). The germline V and J ends were trimmed by 4 bases and 5 bases, with 16 bases remaining between them. Germline CDR1 reads SGHNT; CDR2 reads YYREEE (reference sequence). CDR3 size: 15 residues. DNA of the CDR3: TGTGCCAGCAGCCTCGACTATGGGGGACACAATGAGCAGTTCTTC. The encoded protein is CASSLDYGGHNEQFF. The complete variable domain, with remaining parts taken from reference TRBV5-4 and TRBJ2-1, reads ETGVTQSPTHLIKTRGQQVTLRCSSQSGHNTVSWYQQALGQGPQFIFQYYREEENGRGNFPPRFSGLQFPNYSSELNVNALELDDSALYLCASSLDYGGHNEQFFGPGTRLTVL.

J is TRBJ1-5 and V is TRBV7-9; no definite D call. This CDR3 region has 14 residues. In germline, CDR1 is SEHNR, CDR2 FQNEAQ (reference sequence). V lost 0 bases to trimming and J lost 0 bases, with 3 bases between them. The CDR3 bases are TGTGCCAGCAGCTTAGCGGCTAGCAATCAGCCCCAGCATTTT. Encoded protein: CASSLAASNQPQHF.

The V call is TRBV6-5, the J call TRBJ2-7; no reliable D call. The V gene lost 2 bases and the J gene lost 1 base, with 6 bases spanning the gap. There are 13 residues in the CDR3. Germline assignment: CDR1 MNHEY and CDR2 SVGAGI. DNA of the CDR3: TGTGCCAGCAGTTACGGGGTGTCCTACGAGCAGTACTTC. The encoded protein is CASSYGVSYEQYF.

The chain combines TRBV7-9 with TRBJ1-1; D remains unclear. Looked up from germline, CDR1 is SEHNR and CDR2 is FQNEAQ (reference sequence). The CDR3 has 11 residues. V lost 5 bases to trimming and J lost 7 bases, with 8 bases between them. CDR3 nucleotides: TGTGCCAGCAGCCCCGAGAATGAAGCTTTCTTT. Residues: CASSPENEAFF.

V usage is TRBV9 and J usage is TRBJ1-4; perhaps TRBD1 as D (5 bases). CDR3 length: 15 amino acids. Trimming left V 4 bases short and J 0 bases short, with 10 bases between. Per germline, CDR1 SGDLS and CDR2 YYNGEE. The CDR3 DNA reads as TGTGCCAGCAGCCTTGGACATGCAACTAATGAAAAACTGTTTTTT. This gives the protein CASSLGHATNEKLFF.

The rearrangement uses TRBV6-5 and TRBJ2-7; D not resolved. Per the germline V gene, CDR1 is MNHEY and CDR2 is SVGAGI. CDR3 length: 14 amino acids. Deletions cut 2 bases from V and 3 bases from J, with 11 bases between. The CDR3 coding sequence is TGTGCCAGCAGTTACAGTCAGAACTTCTACGAGCAGTACTTC. It yields the protein CASSYSQNFYEQYF.

This clone has more than one count but fewer than ten. The rearrangement uses TRBV12-5 and TRBJ1-5; a possible D gene is TRBD1 (5 bases). The CDR3 consists of 14 residues. Germline V gene sequence: CDR1 LGHNT, CDR2 FRNRAP. V was shortened by 6 bases and J by 1 base, with 10 bases between the two germline ends. The CDR3 nucleotides read TGTGCTAGTGGCCATGGGGGGAGCAATCAGCCCCAGCATTTT. Its translation is CASGHGGSNQPQHF.

The genes are TRBV6-4 and TRBJ2-2, with 7 positions matching TRBD1. The V and J ends lost 5 bases and 6 bases, in that order; junction bases with no gene match: 12. Germline values: CDR1 MRHNA, CDR2 SNTAGT. The CDR3 loop spans 16 amino acids. DNA of the CDR3: TGTGCCAGCAGTAAGCCGGGACAGAGGGCATCCGGGGAGCTGTTTTTT. Protein product: CASSKPGQRASGELFF.

The chain carries TRBV6-1 and TRBJ2-7; D is tentatively TRBD1 or TRBD2 (5 bases each). CDR1 MNHNS and CDR2 SASEGT come from the germline V gene. The CDR3 spans 12 residues. Deletions cut 6 bases from V and 1 base from J, with 7 bases between. CDR3 nucleotide sequence: TGTGCCAGCAGGGGGGAGTCCTACGAGCAGTACTTC. Its translation is CASRGESYEQYF.

J is TRBJ2-3 and V is TRBV9; a weak D match, TRBD1 (6 bases). Germline CDR1 reads SGDLS; CDR2 reads YYNGEE. There are 14 residues in the CDR3. V lost 0 bases to trimming and J lost 4 bases, with 9 bases between them. This chain's CDR3 is CASSVVGAPDTQYF. As DNA, the CDR3 is TGTGCCAGCAGCGTAGTGGGGGCCCCAGATACGCAGTATTTT. Full variable domain (missing parts from reference TRBV9 and TRBJ2-3): DSGVTQTPKHLITATGQRVTLRCSPRSGDLSVYWYQQSLDQGLQFLIQYYNGEERAKGNILERFSAQQFPDLHSELNLSSLELGDSALYFCASSVVGAPDTQYFGPGTRLTVL.

This chain connects TRBV6-4 to TRBJ2-3; 8 bases align to TRBD2. CDR3 length: 15 residues. Germline V gives CDR1 MRHNA, CDR2 SNTAGT. V shed 3 bases, J shed 3 bases, and the junction held 5 bases outside the gene matches. Here the CDR3 reads CASSESSGRTDTQYF. The DNA of the CDR3 is TGTGCCAGCAGTGAATCCAGCGGGAGAACAGATACGCAGTATTTT.

The rearrangement uses TRBV19 and TRBJ1-1; TRBD1 is a possible D gene (5 bases). Trimming took off 4 bases at V and 2 bases at J, with 8 bases between the two ends. Germline loops: CDR1 LNHDA, CDR2 SQIVND (reference sequence). This CDR3 has 13 residues. Here the CDR3 DNA reads TGTGCCAGTAGTACCGGACACAACACTGAAGCTTTCTTT. Translated, it gives CASSTGHNTEAFF.

V is TRBV2 and J is TRBJ1-6; D is undetermined. CDR3 length: 12 residues. Looked up from germline, CDR1 is SNHLY and CDR2 is FYNNEI. Between the trimmed V and J ends, which lost 6 bases and 12 bases, there was a span of 12 bases. CDR3 DNA: TGTGCCAGCAGACGTATAATTCGACCCCTCCACTTT. Translation: CASRRIIRPLHF.

The chain combines TRBV5-1 with TRBJ1-4; 8 bases line up with TRBD1. The trim removed 0 bases at V and 4 bases at J, leaving 2 bases unmatched. CDR3 length: 15 residues. CDR1 is SGHRS, CDR2 YFSETQ, per germline. The CDR3 sequence: CASSLGGQVNEKLFF. The DNA for the CDR3 is TGCGCCAGCAGCTTGGGGGGACAGGTTAATGAAAAACTGTTTTTT.

The rearrangement uses TRBV6-5 and TRBJ1-6; D not certain. With 0 bases removed from V and 12 bases from J, the gap between germline ends came to 15 bases. Germline-derived CDR1 and CDR2 are MNHEY and SVGAGI. The CDR3 spans 15 residues. In nucleotides, the CDR3 is TGTGCCAGCAGTTACTCTATATTGGATATTCAACCCCTCCACTTT. Encoded protein: CASSYSILDIQPLHF.

The gene calls are TRBV5-1 and TRBJ1-1, with a weak D call TRBD1 (6 bases). V lost 6 bases and J lost 1, with 16 bases in between. This CDR3 region has 15 residues. CDR1 SGHRS and CDR2 YFSETQ come from the germline V gene. The CDR3 coding sequence is TGCGCCAGCACCCCCGGCAGGGGACGGAACACTGAAGCTTTCTTT. Its translation: CASTPGRGRNTEAFF.

The chain recombines TRBV29-1 with TRBJ1-3; possible D gene TRBD1, 5 bases. Germline CDR1 SQVTM, CDR2 ANQGSEA. V shed 7 bases and J shed 0 bases, with 16 bases lying between them. The CDR3 spans 15 residues. The CDR3 sequence is CSATGVQSSGNTIYF. As DNA, the CDR3 is TGCAGCGCCACGGGGGTACAGAGCTCTGGAAACACCATATATTTT.

The rearrangement joins TRBV11-1 to TRBJ2-7; 15 bases line up with TRBD2. V dropped 4 bases and J dropped 4; count of bases not matched to a gene: 2. This CDR3 spans 15 amino acids. Germline CDR1 and CDR2: SGHAT and FQDESV (reference sequence). Here the CDR3 reads CASSSGLAGGYEQYF. The CDR3 bases are TGTGCCAGCAGCTCCGGACTAGCGGGAGGGTACGAGCAGTACTTC. The full variable domain, in which reference TRBV11-1 and TRBJ2-7 provide the parts outside the CDR3, is EAEVAQSPRYKITEKSQAVAFWCDPISGHATLYWYRQILGQGPELLVQFQDESVVDDSQLPKDRFSAERLKGVDSTLKIQPAELGDSAMYLCASSSGLAGGYEQYFGPGTRLTVT.

The chain couples TRBV5-6 to TRBJ2-6; D is unclear. From germline, CDR1 is SGHDT and CDR2 YYEEEE. The CDR3 covers 16 residues. The germline V and J ends were trimmed by 2 bases and 4 bases, with 13 bases remaining between them. The CDR3 spells CASSFPPGTGANVLTF. The CDR3 nucleotides are TGTGCCAGCAGCTTCCCTCCCGGAACCGGGGCCAACGTCCTGACTTTC.

This CDR3 reads CASSQETSGSYEQYF. In DNA form, the CDR3 reads TGTGCCAGCAGCCAAGAGACTAGCGGGAGCTACGAGCAGTACTTC. The chain employs TRBV4-2 and TRBJ2-7; 12 nucleotides match TRBD2. This CDR3 comprises 15 residues. Germline CDR1 LGHNA, CDR2 YNFKEQ. V lost 0 bases, J lost 3 bases, and 0 bases stayed unmatched.

The J gene is TRBJ2-7, the V gene TRBV27; D is uncertain. CDR3 size: 12 residues. V lost 3 bases to trimming and J lost 3 bases, with 6 bases between them. Per germline, CDR1 MNHEY and CDR2 SMNVEV (reference sequence). CDR3: CASSFLGYEQYF. For the CDR3, the DNA is TGTGCCAGCAGTTTCCTAGGCTACGAGCAGTACTTC.